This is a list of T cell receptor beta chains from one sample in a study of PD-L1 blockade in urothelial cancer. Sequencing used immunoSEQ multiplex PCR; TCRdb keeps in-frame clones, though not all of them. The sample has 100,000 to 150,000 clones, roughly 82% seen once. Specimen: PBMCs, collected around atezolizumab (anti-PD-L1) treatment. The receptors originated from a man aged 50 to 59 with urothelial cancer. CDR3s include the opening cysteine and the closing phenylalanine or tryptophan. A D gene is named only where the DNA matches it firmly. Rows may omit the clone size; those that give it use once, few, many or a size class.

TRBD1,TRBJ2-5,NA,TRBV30,TGTGCCTGGGCCCGGGACAGGGTTGTGGGGGAGACCCAGTACTTC,CAWARDRVVGETQYF
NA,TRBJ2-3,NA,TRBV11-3,TGTGCCAGCAGCTCCCCACTAGGTACGCAGTATTTT,CASSSPLGTQYF
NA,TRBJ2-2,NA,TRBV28,TGTGCCAGCAGAGGAGGCAGCTTTAACACCGGGGAGCTGTTTTTT,CASRGGSFNTGELFF
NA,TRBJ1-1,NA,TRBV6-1,TGTGCCAGCCAACCAGGCATGAACACTGAAGCTTTCTTT,CASQPGMNTEAFF
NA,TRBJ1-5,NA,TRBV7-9,TGTGCCAGCAGCTTTGGCCAGGGTAGCAATCAGCCCCAGCATTTT,CASSFGQGSNQPQHF
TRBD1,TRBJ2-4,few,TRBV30,TGTGCCTATGAGGGACAGGGTAACATTCAGTACTTC,CAYEGQGNIQYF
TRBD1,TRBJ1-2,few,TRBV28,TGTGCCAGCAGTACCACAGGGGGCTATGGCTACACCTTC,CASSTTGGYGYTF
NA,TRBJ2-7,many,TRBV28,TGTGCCAGCAGTACCCGGACAGGGACTATGGGCGAGCAGTACTTC,CASSTRTGTMGEQYF
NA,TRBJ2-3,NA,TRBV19,TGTGCCAGTAGTATAGGAGGCCCCCACCGCACAGATACGCAGTATTTT,CASSIGGPHRTDTQYF
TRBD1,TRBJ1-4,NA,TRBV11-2,TGTGCCAGCAGCCCGCTGCGGACAGGAAATGAAAAACTGTTTTTT,CASSPLRTGNEKLFF
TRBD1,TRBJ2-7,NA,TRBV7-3,TGTGCCAGCAGCCAATCGGGACAGGGGAGTTTCGAGCAGTACTTC,CASSQSGQGSFEQYF
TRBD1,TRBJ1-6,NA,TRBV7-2,TGTGCCAGCAGCCATACCCAAGGACAGGACCTCTCCTATAATTCACCCCTCCACTTT,CASSHTQGQDLSYNSPLHF
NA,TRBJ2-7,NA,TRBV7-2,TGTGCCACTTCTAGCGACACCTACGAGCAGTACTTC,CATSSDTYEQYF
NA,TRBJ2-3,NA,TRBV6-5,TGTGCCAGCAGCCACTCCGGGAGAGACACAGATACGCAGTATTTT,CASSHSGRDTDTQYF
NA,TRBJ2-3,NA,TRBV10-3,TGTGCCATCAGTGACAGGGGAACAGATACGCAGTATTTT,CAISDRGTDTQYF
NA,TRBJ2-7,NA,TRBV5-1,TGCGCCAGCAGCTCAACAGCCGGGAGTTACGAGCAGTACTTC,CASSSTAGSYEQYF
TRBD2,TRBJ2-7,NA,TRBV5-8,TGTGCCAGCAGCTCAAACCCTGGAGCGGGAAGCGAGCAGTACTTC,CASSSNPGAGSEQYF
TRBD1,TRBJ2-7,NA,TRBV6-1,TGTGCCAGCAGCGTCCTCACAGGGGGCTCCTACGAGCAGTACTTC,CASSVLTGGSYEQYF
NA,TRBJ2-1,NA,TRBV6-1,TGTGCCAGCAACAGGGCGGTTGCCAATGAGCAGTTCTTC,CASNRAVANEQFF
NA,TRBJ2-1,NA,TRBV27,TGTGCCAGCAGTTTAATAGGACAGTCCCCCTATGAGCAGTTCTTC,CASSLIGQSPYEQFF
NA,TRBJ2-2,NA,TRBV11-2,TGTGCCAGCAGCTATCGGACAGTCGGATTCACCGGGGAGCTGTTTTTT,CASSYRTVGFTGELFF
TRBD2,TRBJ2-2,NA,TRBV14,TGTGCCAGCAGCCAAGATCTTGTTGCTAGCGGGAGATCGACCGGGGAGCTGTTTTTT,CASSQDLVASGRSTGELFF
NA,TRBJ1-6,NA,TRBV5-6,TGTGCCAGCAACAGGGTACGGAGGTCACCCCTCCACTTT,CASNRVRRSPLHF
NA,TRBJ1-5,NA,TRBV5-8,TGTGCCAGCAGCTTCTCTCAAACAGCCAGTTATCAGCCCCAGCATTTT,CASSFSQTASYQPQHF
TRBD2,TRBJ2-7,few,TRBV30,TGTGCCTGGAAAATAAGGAACGGGAGGCACTCCTACGAGCAGTACTTC,CAWKIRNGRHSYEQYF
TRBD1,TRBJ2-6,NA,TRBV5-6,TGTGCCAGCAGCCACGATAAGACAGGGTGGGGGGCCAACGTCCTGACTTTC,CASSHDKTGWGANVLTF
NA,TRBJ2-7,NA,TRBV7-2,TGTGCCAGCAGCTTAGGTCTAGTCCTAAGTTACGAGCAGTACTTC,CASSLGLVLSYEQYF
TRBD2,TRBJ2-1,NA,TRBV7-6,TGTGCCAGCAGCACCGGCGGGGGGGGACATAGCAATGAGCAGTTCTTC,CASSTGGGGHSNEQFF
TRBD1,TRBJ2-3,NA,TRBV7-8,TGTGCCAGCAGCCCCTACAGGGGGCCGTTAGATACGCAGTATTTT,CASSPYRGPLDTQYF
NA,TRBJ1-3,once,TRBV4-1,TGCGCCAGCAGCCAAGATGCCCGGGACACCACCTCTGGAAACACCATATATTTT,CASSQDARDTTSGNTIYF
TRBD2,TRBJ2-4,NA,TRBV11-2,TGTGCCAGCAGCTTGCTCGGCGCGGGAGGCCCCCCAAACATTCAGTACTTC,CASSLLGAGGPPNIQYF
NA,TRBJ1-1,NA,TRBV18,TGTGCCAGCTCACCTGACAGAACCAGCACTGAAGCTTTCTTT,CASSPDRTSTEAFF
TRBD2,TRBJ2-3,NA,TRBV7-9,TGTGCCAGCAGCATGGGGACTAGCGTTCCAGATACGCAGTATTTT,CASSMGTSVPDTQYF
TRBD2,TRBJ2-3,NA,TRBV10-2,TGCGCCAGCCGGGGCCATAGCGGGGATTACTATACGCAGTATTTT,CASRGHSGDYYTQYF
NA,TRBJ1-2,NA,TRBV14,TGTGCCAGCAGCCGTGCGTCCTATGGCTACACCTTC,CASSRASYGYTF
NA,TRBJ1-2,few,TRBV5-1,TGCGCCAGCAGCCCTAGGACAGACTATGGCTACACCTTC,CASSPRTDYGYTF
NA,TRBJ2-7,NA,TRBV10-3,TGTGCCATCGGGGAGCAGAGAGATCGCTACGAGCAGTACTTC,CAIGEQRDRYEQYF
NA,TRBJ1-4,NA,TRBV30,TGTGCCTGGCAAAAGTCTCAGGGGTGGAAACTGTTTTTT,CAWQKSQGWKLFF
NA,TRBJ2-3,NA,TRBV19,TGTGCCAGTAGTATAGGGGCAGGGGCGAACTCGGATACGCAGTATTTT,CASSIGAGANSDTQYF
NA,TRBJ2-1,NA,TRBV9,TGTGCCAGCAGCGGTGAATTTAGCTCCTACAATGAGCAGTTCTTC,CASSGEFSSYNEQFF
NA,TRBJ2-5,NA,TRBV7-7,TGTGCTAGCAGCGACAGCCTCGACAGTAAAGAGACCCAGTACTTC,CASSDSLDSKETQYF
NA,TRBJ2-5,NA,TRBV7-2,TGTGCCAGCAGCTTATCTTCGGGAGTAGGGGAGACCCAGTACTTC,CASSLSSGVGETQYF
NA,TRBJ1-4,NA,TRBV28,TGTGCCAGCAGTCCCGGGGATGCAACTAATGAAAAACTGTTTTTT,CASSPGDATNEKLFF
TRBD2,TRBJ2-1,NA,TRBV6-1,TGTGCCAGCAGGGAGGGACTAGCGGGGTACAATGAGCAGTTCTTC,CASREGLAGYNEQFF
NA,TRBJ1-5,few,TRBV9,TGTGCCAGCAGCGTTTGGGACAACAATCAGCCCCAGCATTTT,CASSVWDNNQPQHF
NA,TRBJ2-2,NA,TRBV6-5,TGTGCCAGCAGCCCTAAGCGGGACACCGGGGAGCTGTTTTTT,CASSPKRDTGELFF
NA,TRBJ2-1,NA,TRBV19,TGTGCCAGTAGTGCCACCACAAAAAGCTCCTACAATGAGCAGTTCTTC,CASSATTKSSYNEQFF
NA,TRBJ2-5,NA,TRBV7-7,TGTGCTAGCAGCCCAAGATCGAGGGAGACCCAGTACTTC,CASSPRSRETQYF
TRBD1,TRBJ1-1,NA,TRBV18,TGTGCCAGCTCAGCAGAGGGTCCGGGACAGGGCGGATCTGAAGCTTTCTTT,CASSAEGPGQGGSEAFF
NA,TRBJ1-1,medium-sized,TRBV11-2,TGTGCCAGCAGCTTCCTTGGGACTTTCACTGAAGCTTTCTTT,CASSFLGTFTEAFF
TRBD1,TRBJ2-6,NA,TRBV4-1,TGCGCCAGCACTAGTCTTTTTCGGGGGACAGGCCAATTCTCTGGGGCCAACGTCCTGACTTTC,CASTSLFRGTGQFSGANVLTF
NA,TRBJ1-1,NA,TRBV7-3,TGTGCCAGCAGCTTGGACAGTCAGAACACTGAAGCTTTCTTT,CASSLDSQNTEAFF
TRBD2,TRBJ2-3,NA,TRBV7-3,TGTGCCAGCAGCTACCGGGGGGGAGGCACAGATACGCAGTATTTT,CASSYRGGGTDTQYF
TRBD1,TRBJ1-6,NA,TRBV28,TGTGCCAGCAATCAGGGGCCGGGACAGCTCCACTTT,CASNQGPGQLHF
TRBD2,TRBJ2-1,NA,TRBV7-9,TGTGCCAGCAGGATTTCGGGACTAGCGGAATACAATGAGCAGTTCTTC,CASRISGLAEYNEQFF